Sequencing of this T cell receptor (beta chain) was carried out in a study of radiotherapy plus CTLA-4 blockade in lung cancer. General study findings and limits: An expansion of tumor-derived TCR clones occurred in blood after radiotherapy plus ipilimumab.

Sequenced by immunoSEQ multiplex PCR; TCRdb stores in-frame clones only, minus some. The top ten clones hold 5.8% of a sample with just over 35,000 clones, more than 80% of them seen once. CDR1 and CDR2 (germline): SGHRS, YFSETQ. The CDR3 is made up of 13 amino acids. With V trimmed by 1 base and J by 4 bases, 0 bases remained unmatched. Concerning this clone itself: The antigen is unknown.

V is TRBV5-1 and J is TRBJ2-5; 8 bases are shared with TRBD1. This receptor was identified in a human donor with non-small cell lung cancer who had stable disease on radiotherapy plus ipilimumab. Source: peripheral blood, taken from a patient treated with radiotherapy plus ipilimumab. The CDR3 here is CASSLTGGETQYF. CDR3 DNA: TGCGCCAGCAGCTTGACAGGGGGAGAGACCCAGTACTTC.